The rows below give T cell receptor beta chains drawn from one sample of a study of shared clonotypes between healthy human individuals. Clones were read by immunoSEQ multiplex PCR, and TCRdb kept only the in-frame ones, dropping some. Altogether some 500,000 clones are present, 75% to 80% being singletons, with the ten largest covering about 11%. What was sequenced was PBMCs. These receptors were taken from a woman in her thirties or forties in good health. Some clones in this sample may be carry-over from other donors' samples. Both conserved end residues are part of each CDR3. The order of the fields is clone size, J gene, V gene, D gene, CDR3 protein, CDR3 DNA. D genes are given only for firm matches. Clone size is shown for a subset of rows, as once, few, many or a class of expanded clone.

few,TRBJ2-7,TRBV5-1,TRBD1,CASSTGQPSYEQYF,TGCGCCAGCAGCACGGGACAGCCCTCCTACGAGCAGTACTTC
NA,TRBJ2-1,TRBV20-1,NA,CSAQGRDEQFF,TGCAGCGCTCAGGGACGGGATGAGCAGTTCTTC
NA,TRBJ2-7,TRBV5-5,NA,CASSLDRNSYEQYF,TGTGCCAGCAGCTTGGATAGAAATTCCTACGAGCAGTACTTC
once,TRBJ2-1,TRBV2,TRBD1,CASRATGVNEQFF,TGTGCCAGCAGAGCGACAGGGGTCAATGAGCAGTTCTTC
NA,TRBJ2-1,TRBV30,NA,CAWSLLGGGEQFF,TGTGCCTGGAGTCTACTTGGAGGGGGTGAGCAGTTCTTC
many,TRBJ2-3,TRBV6-5,TRBD1,CASSYYPGQGQDTQYF,TGTGCCAGCAGTTACTATCCGGGACAGGGTCAAGATACGCAGTATTTT
NA,TRBJ1-4,TRBV28,TRBD1,CASSPWTGNNEKLFF,TGTGCCAGCAGTCCCTGGACAGGGAACAATGAAAAACTGTTTTTT
NA,TRBJ2-1,TRBV21-1,NA,CASSKGRLAGDNEQFF,TGTGCCAGCAGCAAAGGCAGACTAGCGGGAGACAATGAGCAGTTCTTC
NA,TRBJ2-3,TRBV7-9,NA,CASSLVRARLTDTQYF,TGTGCCAGCAGCTTAGTTCGGGCTAGGCTTACAGATACGCAGTATTTT
once,TRBJ2-7,TRBV5-6,TRBD2,CASSFLLWEREADYEQYF,TGTGCCAGCAGCTTTTTATTATGGGAGCGGGAGGCGGACTACGAGCAGTACTTC
NA,TRBJ2-3,TRBV2,NA,CASRDRLGTDTQYF,TGTGCCAGCAGGGACAGACTAGGGACAGATACGCAGTATTTT
NA,TRBJ1-5,TRBV28,NA,CASSFPDVSNQPQHF,TGTGCCAGCAGTTTTCCCGACGTTAGCAATCAGCCCCAGCATTTT
NA,TRBJ1-2,TRBV10-2,NA,CASSRDTSYGYTF,TGCGCCAGCAGCCGGGACACAAGCTATGGCTACACCTTC
NA,TRBJ1-5,TRBV14,TRBD1,CASVVGIQGWLYQPQHF,TGTGCCAGCGTCGTAGGGATACAGGGGTGGTTGTATCAGCCCCAGCATTTT
NA,TRBJ2-2,TRBV18,NA,CASSPPGATGELFF,TGTGCCAGCTCACCCCCCGGTGCCACCGGGGAGCTGTTTTTT
NA,TRBJ2-5,TRBV5-4,NA,CASSSAGTETQYF,TGTGCCAGCAGCTCGGCGGGAACGGAGACCCAGTACTTC
many,TRBJ2-7,TRBV5-1,TRBD2,CASSTLPTSGYSEQYF,TGCGCCAGCAGCACTTTGCCTACTAGCGGGTACAGCGAGCAGTACTTC
NA,TRBJ2-5,TRBV13,NA,CASSSGRDGETQYF,TGTGCCAGCAGCTCCGGACGGGACGGAGAGACCCAGTACTTC
NA,TRBJ2-3,TRBV18,TRBD1,CASARTGGTDTQYF,TGTGCCAGCGCCAGGACAGGGGGGACAGATACGCAGTATTTT
NA,TRBJ2-7,TRBV5-6,TRBD1,CASSSRDRATYF,TGTGCCAGCAGCTCCCGGGACAGGGCCACCTACTTC
NA,TRBJ2-2,TRBV30,NA,CAWTSGLMNTGELFF,TGTGCCTGGACCTCGGGACTTATGAACACCGGGGAGCTGTTTTTT
NA,TRBJ2-2,TRBV6-5,NA,CASSYQALRTGELFF,TGTGCCAGCAGTTACCAGGCCCTTCGGACCGGGGAGCTGTTTTTT
NA,TRBJ1-4,TRBV28,TRBD1,CASSSSGTGDNEKLFF,TGTGCCAGCAGTTCGTCCGGGACAGGGGATAATGAAAAACTGTTTTTT
once,TRBJ2-3,TRBV10-3,NA,CAISGTSFSSTDTQYF,TGTGCCATCAGTGGCACTAGCTTCTCTAGCACAGATACGCAGTATTTT
NA,TRBJ2-2,TRBV27,TRBD1,CASSESGGNTGELFF,TGTGCCAGCAGTGAGTCAGGGGGGAACACCGGGGAGCTGTTTTTT
once,TRBJ2-2,TRBV4-2,NA,CASSRRDGSNTGELFF,TGTGCCAGCAGCCGCAGGGACGGGTCGAACACCGGGGAGCTGTTTTTT
NA,TRBJ2-6,TRBV7-3,NA,CASSPMAGANVLTF,TGTGCCAGCAGTCCGATGGCCGGGGCCAACGTCCTGACTTTC
NA,TRBJ2-7,TRBV7-9,NA,CASANRYEQYF,TGTGCCAGCGCCAACCGGTACGAGCAGTACTTC
NA,TRBJ1-3,TRBV4-3,NA,CASSQWSRSGNTIYF,TGCGCCAGCAGCCAATGGTCCCGCTCTGGAAACACCATATATTTT
NA,TRBJ2-5,TRBV10-3,TRBD1,CAISVTLGRTGEETQYF,TGTGCCATCAGTGTCACCCTCGGACGTACAGGGGAGGAGACCCAGTACTTC